Here is one T cell receptor beta chain with its context. The antigen is not known. This CDR3 spans 14 amino acids. The V end was cut by 1 base, the J end by 1 base, with 7 bases between. The germline V gene has CDR1 SEHNR and CDR2 FQNEAQ (reference sequence). The data belong to a study of cytomegalovirus exposure and HLA in healthy donors. The wider study: The platform used for the 120 validation repertoires matched that of the roughly 670 first-cohort repertoires, a later analysis reported. Study-wide results and limits: High specificity and sensitivity for cytomegalovirus status were reported for the classifier. The study labeled fewer than 200 TCR beta chains cytomegalovirus-associated.

The protocol was immunoSEQ multiplex PCR, while the TCRdb copy is restricted to in-frame clones and leaves out a portion. The data hold roughly 75,000 clones, with roughly 94% observed a single time. The sequence came from a man aged 18 to 35 in good health and CMV-seropositive. The sequencing input was PBMCs. The V call is TRBV7-9, the J call TRBJ1-1; no clear D gene. CDR3 amino acids: CASSLGSGNTEAFF. CDR3 sequence (DNA): TGTGCCAGCAGCTTAGGGTCGGGGAACACTGAAGCTTTCTTT.